These T cell receptor beta chains were read from a single sample in a study of shared clonotypes between healthy human individuals. Sequencing used immunoSEQ multiplex PCR; TCRdb keeps in-frame clones, though not all of them. The sample carries 90,000 to 100,000 clones, roughly half recorded once. Sequencing input: PBMCs. The receptors here all came from a woman between 35 and 50 years old in good health. Some clones in this sample may be carry-over from other donors' samples. Both conserved end residues are trimmed from each CDR3.

v_call cdr3_aa
TRBV7-2 ASSSTRGAGDTQY
TRBV10-3 AISAGQGAHEQY
TRBV29-1 SVHTQLGSEAF
TRBV29-1 SATGSYEQY
TRBV2 ASSGTTITGELF
TRBV7-9 ASSADRIFGNTIY
TRBV27 ASSLFLAGGNEQF
TRBV29-1 SVQRQAQETQY
TRBV28 ASGTTGMLQPQH
TRBV6-5 ASSSREGRRYEQY
TRBV6-5 ASSSTTGEKLF
TRBV6-6 ASSYYSNTEAF
TRBV6-5 ASGLAREQY
TRBV9 ASSASGRGIDTQY
TRBV5-4 ASSRDGLGYEQY
TRBV2 ASSEDSWWESKNIQY
TRBV4-1 ASSLRTTPNEQY
TRBV10-3 ASTGDPSNQPQH
TRBV4-2 ASSQDIGSGAYEQY
TRBV15 ATSRGPLGGYT
TRBV29-1 SVATSAGETQY
TRBV19 ASSTTTTYEQY
TRBV4-1 ASSPDSFRSSYEQY
TRBV5-1 ASSLVGGLNEQF
TRBV29-1 SVGPAGGPDEQY
TRBV7-9 ASSPRDRVYEQY
TRBV5-1 ASSLEVNTEAF
TRBV28 ASTQGQGDGYT
TRBV11-2 ASSLSGFEQY
TRBV30 AWSKTVPGNTIY